Sequencing of this TCR beta chain was carried out in a study of control samples from healthy donors and cancer patients. This CDR3 region has 10 residues. V lost 4 bases and J lost 7, with 8 bases in between. CDR1 and CDR2 from the germline V gene are DFQATT and SNEGSKA (reference sequence). TCRdb's table, derived via immunoSEQ multiplex PCR, lists solely in-frame clones and lacks some. The sample holds 160,000 or so clones; about 90% are singletons and the top ten take roughly 0.7%. The sample comprised blood. The source is a woman aged 25 to 45 in good health. The genes are TRBV20-1 and TRBJ2-7, with D unclear. The CDR3 nucleotides are TGCAGTGCTAATTGGGATGAGCAGTACTTC. This encodes CSANWDEQYF.